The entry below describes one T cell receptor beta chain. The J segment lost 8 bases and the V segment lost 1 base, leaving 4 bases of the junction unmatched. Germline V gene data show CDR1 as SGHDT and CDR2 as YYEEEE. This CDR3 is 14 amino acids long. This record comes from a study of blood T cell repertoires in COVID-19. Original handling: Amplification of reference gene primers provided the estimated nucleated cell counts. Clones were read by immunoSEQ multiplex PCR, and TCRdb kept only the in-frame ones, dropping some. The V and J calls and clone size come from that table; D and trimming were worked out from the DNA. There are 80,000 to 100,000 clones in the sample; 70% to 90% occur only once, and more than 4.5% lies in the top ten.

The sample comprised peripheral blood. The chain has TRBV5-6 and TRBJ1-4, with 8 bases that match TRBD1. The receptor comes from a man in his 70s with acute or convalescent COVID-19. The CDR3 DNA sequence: TGTGCCAGCAGCTTGCAGGGGGCGGGCGAAAAACTGTTTTTT. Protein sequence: CASSLQGAGEKLFF.